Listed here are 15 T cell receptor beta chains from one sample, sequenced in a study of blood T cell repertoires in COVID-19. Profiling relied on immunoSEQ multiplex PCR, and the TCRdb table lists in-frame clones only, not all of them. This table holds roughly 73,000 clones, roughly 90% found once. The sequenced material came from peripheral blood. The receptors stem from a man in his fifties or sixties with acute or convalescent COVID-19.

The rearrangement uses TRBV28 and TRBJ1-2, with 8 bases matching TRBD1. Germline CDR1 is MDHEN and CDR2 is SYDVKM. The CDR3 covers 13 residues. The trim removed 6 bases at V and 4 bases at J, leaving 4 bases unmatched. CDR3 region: CASSQTGGYGYTF. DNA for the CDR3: TGTGCCAGCAGCCAAACAGGGGGCTATGGCTACACCTTC.

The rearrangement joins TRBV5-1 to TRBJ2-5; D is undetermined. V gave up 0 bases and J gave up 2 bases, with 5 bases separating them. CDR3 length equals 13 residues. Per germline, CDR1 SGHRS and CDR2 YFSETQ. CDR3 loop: CASSLAPQETQYF. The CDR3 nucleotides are TGCGCCAGCAGCTTGGCCCCTCAAGAGACCCAGTACTTC.

This CDR3 reads CASRELIRTGASYEQYF. For the CDR3, the DNA is TGTGCCAGCAGGGAGCTAATCAGGACAGGGGCCTCCTACGAGCAGTACTTC. The rearrangement links TRBV28 to TRBJ2-7; 9 bases are shared with TRBD1. CDR3 length: 17 amino acids. CDR1 MDHEN and CDR2 SYDVKM come from the germline V gene. Germline trimming cut 6 bases from V and 0 bases from J; bases unmatched to any gene: 12.

CDR3 residues: CASGYRAYEQYF. For the CDR3, the DNA is TGTGCCAGCGGTTACCGGGCCTACGAGCAGTACTTC. The chain has TRBV2 and TRBJ2-7; D is undetermined. CDR1 is SNHLY and CDR2 is FYNNEI in the germline V gene. The V and J ends lost 8 bases and 2 bases respectively, with 10 bases between them. There are 12 residues in the CDR3.

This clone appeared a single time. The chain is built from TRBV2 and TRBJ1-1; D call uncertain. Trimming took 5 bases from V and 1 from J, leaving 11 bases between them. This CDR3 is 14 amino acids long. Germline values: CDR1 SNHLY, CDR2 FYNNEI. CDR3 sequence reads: CASSLERRNTEAFF. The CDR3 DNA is TGTGCCAGCAGTCTGGAGAGGAGGAACACTGAAGCTTTCTTT.

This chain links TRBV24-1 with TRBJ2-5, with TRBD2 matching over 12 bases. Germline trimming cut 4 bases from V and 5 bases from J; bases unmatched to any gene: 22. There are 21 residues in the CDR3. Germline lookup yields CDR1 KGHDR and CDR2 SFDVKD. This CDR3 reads CATSDYRTAMRTSGIFETQYF. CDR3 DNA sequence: TGTGCCACCAGTGACTACAGGACGGCTATGAGGACTAGCGGGATCTTTGAGACCCAGTACTTC.

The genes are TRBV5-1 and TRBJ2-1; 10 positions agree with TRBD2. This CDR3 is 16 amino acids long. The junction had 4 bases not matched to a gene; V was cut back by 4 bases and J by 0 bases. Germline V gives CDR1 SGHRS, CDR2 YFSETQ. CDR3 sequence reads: CASSGASGSSYNEQFF. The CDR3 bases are TGCGCCAGCAGCGGTGCTAGCGGGAGCTCCTACAATGAGCAGTTCTTC.

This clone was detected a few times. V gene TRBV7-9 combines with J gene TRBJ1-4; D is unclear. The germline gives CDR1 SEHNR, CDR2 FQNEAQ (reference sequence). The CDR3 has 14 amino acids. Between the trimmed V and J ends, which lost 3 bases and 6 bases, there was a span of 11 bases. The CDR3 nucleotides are TGTGCCAGCAGCTTTCAAGAGCCTCATGAAAAACTGTTTTTT. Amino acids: CASSFQEPHEKLFF.

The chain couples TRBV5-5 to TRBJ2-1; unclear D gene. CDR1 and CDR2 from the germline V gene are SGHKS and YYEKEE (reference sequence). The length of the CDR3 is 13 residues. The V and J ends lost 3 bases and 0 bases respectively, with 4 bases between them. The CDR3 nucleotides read TGTGCCAGCAGCTCGAGCTCCTACAATGAGCAGTTCTTC. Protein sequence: CASSSSSYNEQFF.

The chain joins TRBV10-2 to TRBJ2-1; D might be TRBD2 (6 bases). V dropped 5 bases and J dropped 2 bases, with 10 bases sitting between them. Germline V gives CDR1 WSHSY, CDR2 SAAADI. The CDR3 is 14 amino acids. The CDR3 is CASSPGVAYNEQFF. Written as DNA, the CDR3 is TGCGCCAGCAGTCCGGGGGTCGCCTACAATGAGCAGTTCTTC.

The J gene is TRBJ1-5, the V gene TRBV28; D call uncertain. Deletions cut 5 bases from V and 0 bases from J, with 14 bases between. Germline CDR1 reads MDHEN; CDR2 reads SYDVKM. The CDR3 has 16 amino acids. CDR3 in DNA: TGTGCCAGCAGTCCCGACATGCCCTATAGCAATCAGCCCCAGCATTTT. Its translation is CASSPDMPYSNQPQHF.

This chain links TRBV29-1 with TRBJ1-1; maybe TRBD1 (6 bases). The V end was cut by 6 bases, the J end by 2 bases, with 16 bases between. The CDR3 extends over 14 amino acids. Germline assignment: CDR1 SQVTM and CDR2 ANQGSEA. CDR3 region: CSVSRGLGNTEAFF. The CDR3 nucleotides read TGCAGCGTCTCTAGGGGGTTGGGAAACACTGAAGCTTTCTTT.

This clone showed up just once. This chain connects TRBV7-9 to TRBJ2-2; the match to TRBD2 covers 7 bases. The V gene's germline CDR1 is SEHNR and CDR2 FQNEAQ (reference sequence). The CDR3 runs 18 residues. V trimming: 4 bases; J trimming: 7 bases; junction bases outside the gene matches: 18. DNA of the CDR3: TGTGCCAGCAGCTACGAACCGCGTCTGACCGGGGGGTACGGGGAGCTGTTTTTT. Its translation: CASSYEPRLTGGYGELFF.

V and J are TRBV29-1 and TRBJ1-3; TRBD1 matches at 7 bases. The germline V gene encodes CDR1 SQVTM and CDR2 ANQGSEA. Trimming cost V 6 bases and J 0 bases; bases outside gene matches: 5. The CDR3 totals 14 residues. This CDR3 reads CSVGGQTSGNTIYF. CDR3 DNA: TGCAGCGTGGGGGGACAGACCTCTGGAAACACCATATATTTT.

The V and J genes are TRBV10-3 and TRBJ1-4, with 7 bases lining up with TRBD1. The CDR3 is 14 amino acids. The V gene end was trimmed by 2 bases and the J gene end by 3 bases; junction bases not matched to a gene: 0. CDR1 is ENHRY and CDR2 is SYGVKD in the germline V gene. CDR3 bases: TGTGCCATCAGTGAGACAGGGGCTAATGAAAAACTGTTTTTT. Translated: CAISETGANEKLFF.